A single sample gave rise to the 3 T cell receptor beta chains below, sequenced in a study of control samples from healthy donors and cancer patients (dated by TCRdb to 2020 to 2021). The library came from the immunoSEQ multiplex PCR assay. This immuneACCESS table, as held by TCRdb, lists in-frame sequences with V and J called but not all clones. Of the missing ones, under half trace to an unresolved V gene in checked studies; the others have no known cause. Recorded for this sample are about 250,000 clones; 82% of them occurred a single time. About 14% of the sample comes from the top ten. The sequenced sample was PBMCs. These TCRs come from a woman aged 55-70 years with lung cancer.

The chain uses TRBV5-1 and TRBJ2-5; D not certain. The V gene lost 0 bases and the J gene lost 7 bases, with 16 bases spanning the gap. Germline V gives CDR1 SGHRS, CDR2 YFSETQ. This CDR3 is 15 amino acids long. The CDR3 protein is CASSLVADTPGTQYF. In nucleotides, the CDR3 is TGCGCCAGCAGCTTGGTGGCCGACACGCCCGGGACCCAGTACTTC.

With regard to this clone: This specimen includes other DNA sequences encoding the same CDR3. The chain is built from TRBV7-9 and TRBJ2-7; no clear D gene. The CDR3 has 12 amino acids. Germline values: CDR1 SEHNR, CDR2 FQNEAQ (reference sequence). The V and J ends lost 4 bases and 3 bases respectively, with 7 bases between them. The CDR3 bases are TGTGCCAGCAGCTCCCAAGGCTACGAGCAGTACTTC. This translates into CASSSQGYEQYF.

The chain is built from TRBV29-1 and TRBJ1-2, with 7 bases matching TRBD1. Germline trimming cut 5 bases from V and 3 bases from J; bases unmatched to any gene: 3. This CDR3 is built from 12 residues. The germline V gene encodes CDR1 SQVTM and CDR2 ANQGSEA. The CDR3 protein is CSVPQGDYGYTF. The CDR3 DNA sequence: TGCAGCGTTCCTCAGGGGGACTATGGCTACACCTTC.